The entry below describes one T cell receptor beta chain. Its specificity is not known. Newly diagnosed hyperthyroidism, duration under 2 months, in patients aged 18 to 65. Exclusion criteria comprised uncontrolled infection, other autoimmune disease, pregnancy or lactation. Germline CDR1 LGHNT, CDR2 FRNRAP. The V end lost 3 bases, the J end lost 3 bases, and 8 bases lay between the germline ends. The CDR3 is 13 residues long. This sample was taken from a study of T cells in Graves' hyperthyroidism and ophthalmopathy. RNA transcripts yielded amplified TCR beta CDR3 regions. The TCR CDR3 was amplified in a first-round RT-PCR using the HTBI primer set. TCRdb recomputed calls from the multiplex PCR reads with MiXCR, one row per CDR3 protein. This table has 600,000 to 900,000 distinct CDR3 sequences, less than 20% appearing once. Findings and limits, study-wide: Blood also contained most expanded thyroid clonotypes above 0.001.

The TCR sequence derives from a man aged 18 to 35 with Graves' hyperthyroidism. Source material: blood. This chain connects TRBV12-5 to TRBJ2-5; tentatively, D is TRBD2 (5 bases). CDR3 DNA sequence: TGTGCTAGTGGTTTCTTCGGGGAAGAGACCCAGTACTTC. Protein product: CASGFFGEETQYF.